The 17 T cell receptor beta chains presented below share a single source sample, sequenced in a study of neurological immune-mediated disorders. TCRdb re-called the 5' RACE reads with MiXCR, one entry per CDR3 protein. Of roughly 74,000 distinct CDR3 sequences listed, 4% to 6% are singletons. The sequencing sample was made of PBMCs. The receptor source for this set is a man between 18 and 29 years old with multiple sclerosis.

This clonotype was counted ten times or more. The rearrangement links TRBV5-5 to TRBJ2-1, with D possibly TRBD2 on 6 matching bases. CDR1 and CDR2 from the germline V gene are SGHKS and YYEKEE (reference sequence). The CDR3 has 14 residues. With 2 bases removed from V and 8 bases from J, the gap between germline ends came to 14 bases. For the CDR3, the DNA is TGTGCCAGCAGCTTTACTCTTAGCGGCGATGAGCAGTTCTTC. Translated, it gives CASSFTLSGDEQFF.

This clonotype was observed at least ten times. The chain has TRBV28 and TRBJ2-4; possibly TRBD2 for D (6 bases). Trimming cost V 1 base and J 0 bases, with 16 bases left between them. There are 18 residues in the CDR3. Germline CDR1 MDHEN, CDR2 SYDVKM. In DNA, the CDR3 is TGTGCCAGCAGTTTATTCTTCCGGGGGTCCTTAGCCAAAAACATTCAGTACTTC. Its protein is CASSLFFRGSLAKNIQYF.

With respect to this clonotype: A read error may account for a junction end that differs from germline. The chain uses TRBV12-3 or TRBV12-4 and TRBJ1-6; tentative D call: TRBD1 (5 bases). This CDR3 is 14 amino acids long. Here the CDR3 DNA reads TGTGCCAGCAGATTTGGAGGGGAAGGATCACCCCTCAACTTT. Translation: CASRFGGEGSPLNF.

Ten or more counts support this clonotype. This chain uses TRBV28 with TRBJ2-7; D tentatively fits TRBD1 or TRBD2 (5 bases each). Germline CDR1 MDHEN, CDR2 SYDVKM. Trimming stripped 7 bases from V and 2 bases from J, with 15 bases between. The CDR3 consists of 14 residues. DNA of the CDR3: TGTGCCAGCACCCTTCGGGGCGCTACCTACGAGCAGTACTTC. It specifies CASTLRGATYEQYF.

This clonotype was counted a few times. Being one base from a much bigger clone, this may be a read error. The rearrangement uses TRBV20-1 and TRBJ2-1, with 7 bases identical to TRBD1. Germline V gene lookup returns CDR1 DFQATT and CDR2 SNEGSKA (reference sequence). The CDR3 runs 17 residues. V shed 3 bases, J shed 1 base, and the junction held 12 bases outside the gene matches. CDR3 loop: CSARGQTEMRSYNEQFF. The CDR3 nucleotides are TGCAGTGCTAGGGGACAGACGGAGATGAGATCCTACAATGAGCAGTTCTTC.

This clonotype occurred many times. This rearrangement joins TRBV24-1 to TRBJ1-1; D gene uncertain. This CDR3 comprises 13 residues. CDR1 KGHDR and CDR2 SFDVKD come from the germline V gene. Trimming cost V 4 bases and J 4 bases, with 9 bases left between them. The CDR3 spells CATSDSTPTEAFF. CDR3 DNA sequence: TGTGCCACCAGTGACTCGACACCCACTGAAGCTTTCTTT.

Regarding this clonotype: Possible read error: a much larger clone is one base away. This chain uses TRBV7-3 with TRBJ1-1; weak D call: TRBD1 (5 bases). The germline gives CDR1 SGHTA, CDR2 FQGTGA. This CDR3 is 13 amino acids long. V was cut by 0 bases and J by 10 bases, with 12 bases left in between. The CDR3 DNA sequence: TGTGCCAGCAGCTTAACGAACAGGAAAAGAGCTTTCTTT. Its translation: CASSLTNRKRAFF.

This clonotype occurred many times. The chain employs TRBV4-2 and TRBJ2-4, with 13 bases identical to TRBD2. The J segment lost 1 base and the V segment lost 4 bases, leaving 10 bases of the junction unmatched. CDR3 length equals 19 residues. The V gene's germline CDR1 is LGHNA and CDR2 YNFKEQ. The CDR3 protein is CASSPTGLAGVSAKNIQYF. CDR3 DNA sequence: TGTGCCAGCAGCCCTACCGGACTAGCGGGAGTTAGTGCCAAAAACATTCAGTACTTC.

This clonotype was recorded at least ten times. The CDR3 protein is CASRTGTGPGKTEAFF. CDR3 bases: TGTGCCAGCAGAACCGGGACGGGACCGGGGAAAACTGAAGCTTTCTTT. The V and J genes are TRBV12-3 or TRBV12-4 and TRBJ1-1; D may be TRBD1 (5 bases). V lost 6 bases and J lost 5, with 22 bases in between. CDR3 length equals 16 residues.

This clonotype was observed a few times. The chain links TRBV7-8 to TRBJ2-1; weak D call: TRBD2 (6 bases). CDR3 length: 14 amino acids. The germline gives CDR1 SGHVS, CDR2 FQNEAQ. V was pared by 6 bases and J by 7 bases, with 16 bases between. CDR3 nucleotides: TGTGCCAGCAGAGAGGACTATCTTCAAAATGAGCAGTTCTTC. Translating gives CASREDYLQNEQFF.

This clonotype has a count of ten or more. The chain couples TRBV20-1 to TRBJ2-7; weak D call: TRBD2 (6 bases). The CDR3 has 13 amino acids. V was shortened by 0 bases and J by 3 bases, with 9 bases between the two germline ends. The germline V gene encodes CDR1 DFQATT and CDR2 SNEGSKA (reference sequence). In DNA, the CDR3 is TGCAGTGCTAGAGAGCAGGGACTCTACGAGCAGTACTTC. As protein: CSAREQGLYEQYF.

In its sample, this clonotype was seen many times. A single base separates this from a much larger clone, so it may be a read error. V is TRBV7-2 and J is TRBJ2-1; 12 positions agree with TRBD2. CDR3 size: 17 residues. Germline CDR1 is SGHTA and CDR2 is FQGNSA. The junction had 6 bases not matched to a gene; V was cut back by 6 bases and J by 0 bases. CDR3 sequence reads: CASSRGLAGSSYNEQFF. The CDR3 nucleotides read TGTGCCAGCAGTCGAGGACTAGCGGGAAGCTCCTACAATGAGCAGTTCTTC.

This clonotype was seen only a few times. This sequence joins TRBV20-1 and TRBJ1-5; 10 bases map to TRBD1. The CDR3 is 14 residues long. Germline V gives CDR1 DFQATT, CDR2 SNEGSKA (reference sequence). With 6 bases clipped from V and 5 bases from J, the junction kept 7 bases outside the gene matches. The CDR3 is CSAGAGTGDQPQHF. The CDR3, as DNA: TGCAGTGCGGGGGCCGGGACAGGGGATCAGCCCCAGCATTTT.

Ten or more counts support this clonotype. The rearrangement joins TRBV20-1 to TRBJ2-7, with TRBD2 matching over 10 bases. The CDR3 runs 14 residues. V shed 1 base and J 5 bases; nucleotides not matched to a gene: 5. Per germline, CDR1 DFQATT and CDR2 SNEGSKA (reference sequence). This CDR3 reads CSARASSGGHEQYF. The CDR3, as DNA: TGCAGTGCTAGAGCGTCTAGCGGGGGTCACGAGCAGTACTTC.

This clonotype was seen ten or more times. The chain recombines TRBV7-8 with TRBJ2-2, with 8 bases aligning to TRBD1. CDR3 length: 16 amino acids. V shed 5 bases and J 0 bases; nucleotides not matched to a gene: 5. From germline, CDR1 is SGHVS and CDR2 FQNEAQ. CDR3 protein: CASSKRTGSNTGELFF. The CDR3 DNA reads as TGTGCCAGCAGCAAGAGGACAGGGTCGAACACCGGGGAGCTGTTTTTT.

This clonotype was recorded many times. V gene TRBV5-5 combines with J gene TRBJ2-4; D is possibly TRBD1 (6 bases). Germline CDR1 and CDR2: SGHKS and YYEKEE (reference sequence). CDR3 length: 15 residues. The V gene lost 0 bases and the J gene lost 7 bases, with 14 bases spanning the gap. This CDR3 reads CASSLGQGITNIQYF. CDR3 DNA: TGTGCCAGCAGCTTGGGGCAGGGGATAACGAACATTCAGTACTTC.

This clonotype was counted many times. The chain carries TRBV3-1 and TRBJ1-1; maybe TRBD1 (6 bases). Per germline, CDR1 LGHDT and CDR2 YNNKEL (reference sequence). Trimming pared 5 bases from V and 1 base from J, leaving 17 bases between. The CDR3 is made up of 16 amino acids. CDR3 residues: CASSDPDARGNTEAFF. In nucleotides, the CDR3 is TGTGCCAGCAGCGATCCGGACGCCAGGGGGAACACTGAAGCTTTCTTT.